The clone carrying this TCR beta chain was recorded a few times. Its antigen is undetermined. This sample was taken from a study of molecular identifiers for immune sequencing clone quantification. Turning to the study itself: In replicates, the authors split RNA from about 19,000 or 110,000 naive CD8 cells five ways and sequenced four. Study conclusions and caveats: Effector cells kept over 98% of their molecules in clones above 20 RNA copies, while naive cells kept under 1% there.

Sorting captured naive CD8 T cells as CD8+CD4-CCR7+CD45RA+. For bulk TCR libraries, previously described methods and listed TCR primers were used. From the PCR reads, TCRdb called clonotypes with MiXCR, one entry per CDR3 protein. The table has about 54,000 distinct CDR3 sequences, less than 25% seen once. CDR1 is MNHEY, CDR2 SVGEGT, per germline. The CDR3 length is 12 residues. Trimming cost V 3 bases and J 8 bases, with 10 bases left between them. This clonotype was obtained from a human donor in good health. Some libraries in this study had Jurkat cell RNA spiked in. The chain is built from TRBV6-2 or TRBV6-3 and TRBJ1-1; tentative D call: TRBD1 (6 bases). Sequenced material: naive CD8+ T cells from blood, with Jurkat cell RNA spiked in. Subset in this sample: FACS-sorted CD8+CD4-CCR7+CD45RA+ naive T cells. CDR3 in DNA: TGTGCCAGCAGTTATTGGGGGGCGGAAGCTTTCTTT. It specifies CASSYWGAEAFF.